Described below is a single T cell receptor beta chain sequence and its context. The data were taken from a study of shared T cell receptors in the human thymus. Clones were sequenced by immunoSEQ multiplex PCR, and TCRdb holds only the in-frame ones, with some missing. The table has about 380,000 clones, 95% seen once. The CDR3 is 14 residues long. CDR1 and CDR2 from the germline V gene are MDHEN and SYDVKM. The V segment lost 6 bases and the J segment 6 bases; nucleotides outside the gene matches: 7. This sequence was found in a human donor. The J gene is TRBJ1-5, the V gene TRBV28; TRBD1 matches 8 bases. The sequenced sample was thymocytes. DNA of the CDR3: TGTGCCAGCAGGACGGACAGGGACCCTCAGCCCCAGCATTTT. Translating it yields CASRTDRDPQPQHF.